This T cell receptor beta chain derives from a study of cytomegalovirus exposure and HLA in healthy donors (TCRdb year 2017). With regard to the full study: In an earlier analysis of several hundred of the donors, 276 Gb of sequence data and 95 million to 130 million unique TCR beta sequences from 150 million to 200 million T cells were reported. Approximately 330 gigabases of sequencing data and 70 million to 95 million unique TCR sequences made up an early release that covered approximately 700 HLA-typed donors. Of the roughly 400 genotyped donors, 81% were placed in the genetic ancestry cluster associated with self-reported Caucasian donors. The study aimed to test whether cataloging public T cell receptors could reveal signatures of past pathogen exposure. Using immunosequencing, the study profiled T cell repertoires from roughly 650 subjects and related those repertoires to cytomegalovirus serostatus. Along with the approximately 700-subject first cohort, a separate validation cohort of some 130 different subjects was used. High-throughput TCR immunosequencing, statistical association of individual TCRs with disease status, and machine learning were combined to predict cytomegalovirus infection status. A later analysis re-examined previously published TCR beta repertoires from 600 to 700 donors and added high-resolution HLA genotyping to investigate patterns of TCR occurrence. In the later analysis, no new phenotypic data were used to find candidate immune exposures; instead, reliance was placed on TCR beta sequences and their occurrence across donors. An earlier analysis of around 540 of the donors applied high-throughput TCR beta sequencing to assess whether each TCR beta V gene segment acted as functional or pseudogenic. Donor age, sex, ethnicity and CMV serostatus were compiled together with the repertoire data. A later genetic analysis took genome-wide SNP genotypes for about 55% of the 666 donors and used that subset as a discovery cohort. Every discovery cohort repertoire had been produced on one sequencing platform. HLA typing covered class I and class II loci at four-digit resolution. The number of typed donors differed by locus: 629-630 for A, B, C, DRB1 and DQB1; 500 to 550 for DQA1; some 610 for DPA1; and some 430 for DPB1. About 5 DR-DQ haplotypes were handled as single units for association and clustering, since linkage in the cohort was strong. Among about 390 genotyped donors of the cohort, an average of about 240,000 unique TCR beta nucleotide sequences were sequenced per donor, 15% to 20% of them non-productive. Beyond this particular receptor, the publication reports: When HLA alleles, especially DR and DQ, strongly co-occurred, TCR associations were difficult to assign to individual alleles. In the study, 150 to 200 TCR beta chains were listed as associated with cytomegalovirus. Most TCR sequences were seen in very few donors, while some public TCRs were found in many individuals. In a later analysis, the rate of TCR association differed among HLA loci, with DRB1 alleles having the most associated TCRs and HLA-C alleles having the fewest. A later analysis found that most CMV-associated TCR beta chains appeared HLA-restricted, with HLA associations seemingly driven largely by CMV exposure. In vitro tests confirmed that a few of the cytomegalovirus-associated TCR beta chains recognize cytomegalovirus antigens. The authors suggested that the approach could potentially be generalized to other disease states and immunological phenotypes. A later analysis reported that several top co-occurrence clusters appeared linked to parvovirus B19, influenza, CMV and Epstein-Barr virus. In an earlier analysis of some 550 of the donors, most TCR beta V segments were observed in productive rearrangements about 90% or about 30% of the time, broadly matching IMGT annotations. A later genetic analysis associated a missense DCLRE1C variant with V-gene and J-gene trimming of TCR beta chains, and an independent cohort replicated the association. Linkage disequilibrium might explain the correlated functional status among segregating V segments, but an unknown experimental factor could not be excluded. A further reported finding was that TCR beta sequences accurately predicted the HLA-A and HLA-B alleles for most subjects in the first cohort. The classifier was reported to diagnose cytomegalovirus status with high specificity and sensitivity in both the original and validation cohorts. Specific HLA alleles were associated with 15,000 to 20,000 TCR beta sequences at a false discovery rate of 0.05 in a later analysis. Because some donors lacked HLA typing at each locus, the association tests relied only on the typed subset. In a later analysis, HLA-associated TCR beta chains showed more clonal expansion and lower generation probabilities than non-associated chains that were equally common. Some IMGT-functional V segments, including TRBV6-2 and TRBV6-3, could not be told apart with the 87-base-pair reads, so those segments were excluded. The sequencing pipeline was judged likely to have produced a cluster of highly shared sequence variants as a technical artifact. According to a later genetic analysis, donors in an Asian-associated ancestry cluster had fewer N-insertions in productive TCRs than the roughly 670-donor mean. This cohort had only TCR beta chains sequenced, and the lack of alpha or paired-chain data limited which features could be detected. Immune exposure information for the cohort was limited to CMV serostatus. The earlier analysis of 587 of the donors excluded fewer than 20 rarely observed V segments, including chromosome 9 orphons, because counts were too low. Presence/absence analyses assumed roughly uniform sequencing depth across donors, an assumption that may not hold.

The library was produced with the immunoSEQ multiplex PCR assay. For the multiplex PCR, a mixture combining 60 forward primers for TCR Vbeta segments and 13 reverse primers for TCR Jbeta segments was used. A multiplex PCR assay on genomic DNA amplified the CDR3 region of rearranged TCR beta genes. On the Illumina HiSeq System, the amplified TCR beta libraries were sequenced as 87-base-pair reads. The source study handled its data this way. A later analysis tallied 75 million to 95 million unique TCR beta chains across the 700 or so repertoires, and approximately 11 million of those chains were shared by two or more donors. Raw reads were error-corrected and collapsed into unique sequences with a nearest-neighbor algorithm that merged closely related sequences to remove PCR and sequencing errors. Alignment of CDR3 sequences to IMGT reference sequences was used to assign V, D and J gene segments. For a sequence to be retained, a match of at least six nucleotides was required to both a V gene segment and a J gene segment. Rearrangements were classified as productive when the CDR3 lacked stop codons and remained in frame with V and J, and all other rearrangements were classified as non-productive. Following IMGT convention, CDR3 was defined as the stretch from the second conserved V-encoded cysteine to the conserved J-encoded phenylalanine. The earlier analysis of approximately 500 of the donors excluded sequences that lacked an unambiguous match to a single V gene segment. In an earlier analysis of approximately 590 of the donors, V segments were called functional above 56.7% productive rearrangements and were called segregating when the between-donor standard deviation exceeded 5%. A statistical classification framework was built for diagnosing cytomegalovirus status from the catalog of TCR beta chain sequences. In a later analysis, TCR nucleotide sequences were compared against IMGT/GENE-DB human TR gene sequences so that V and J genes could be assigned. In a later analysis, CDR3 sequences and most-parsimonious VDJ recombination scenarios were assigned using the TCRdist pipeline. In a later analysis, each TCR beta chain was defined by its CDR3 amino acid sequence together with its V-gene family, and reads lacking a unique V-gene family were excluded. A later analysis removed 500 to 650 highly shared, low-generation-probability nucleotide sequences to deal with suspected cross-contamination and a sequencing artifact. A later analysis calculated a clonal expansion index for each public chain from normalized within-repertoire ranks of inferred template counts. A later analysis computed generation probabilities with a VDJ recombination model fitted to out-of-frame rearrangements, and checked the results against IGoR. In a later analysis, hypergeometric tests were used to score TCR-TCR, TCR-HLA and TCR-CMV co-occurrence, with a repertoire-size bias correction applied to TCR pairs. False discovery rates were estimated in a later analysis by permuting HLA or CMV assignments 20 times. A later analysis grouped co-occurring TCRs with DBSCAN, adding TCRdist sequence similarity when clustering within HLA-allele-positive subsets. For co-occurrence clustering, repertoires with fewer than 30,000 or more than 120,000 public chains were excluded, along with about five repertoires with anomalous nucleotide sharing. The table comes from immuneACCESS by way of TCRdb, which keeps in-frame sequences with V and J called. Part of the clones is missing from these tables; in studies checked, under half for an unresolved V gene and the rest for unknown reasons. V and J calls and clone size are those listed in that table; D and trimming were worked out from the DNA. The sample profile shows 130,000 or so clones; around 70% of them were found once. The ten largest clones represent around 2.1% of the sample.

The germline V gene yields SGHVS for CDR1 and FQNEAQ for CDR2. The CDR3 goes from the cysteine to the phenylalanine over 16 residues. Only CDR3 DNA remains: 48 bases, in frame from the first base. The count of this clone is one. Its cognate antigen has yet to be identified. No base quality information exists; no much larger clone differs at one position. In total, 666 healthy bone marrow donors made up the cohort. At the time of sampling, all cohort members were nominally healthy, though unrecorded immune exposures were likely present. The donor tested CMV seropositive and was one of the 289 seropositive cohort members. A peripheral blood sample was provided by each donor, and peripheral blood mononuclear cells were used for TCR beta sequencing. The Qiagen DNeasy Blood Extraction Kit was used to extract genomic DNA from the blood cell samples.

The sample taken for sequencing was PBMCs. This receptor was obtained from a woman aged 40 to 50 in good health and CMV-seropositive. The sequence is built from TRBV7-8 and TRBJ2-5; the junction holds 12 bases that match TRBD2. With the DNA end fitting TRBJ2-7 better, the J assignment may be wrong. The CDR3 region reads CASSLTASGGAYEQYF. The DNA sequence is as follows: TGTGCCAGCAGCTTAACGGCTAGCGGGGGGGCCTACGAGCAGTACTTC.